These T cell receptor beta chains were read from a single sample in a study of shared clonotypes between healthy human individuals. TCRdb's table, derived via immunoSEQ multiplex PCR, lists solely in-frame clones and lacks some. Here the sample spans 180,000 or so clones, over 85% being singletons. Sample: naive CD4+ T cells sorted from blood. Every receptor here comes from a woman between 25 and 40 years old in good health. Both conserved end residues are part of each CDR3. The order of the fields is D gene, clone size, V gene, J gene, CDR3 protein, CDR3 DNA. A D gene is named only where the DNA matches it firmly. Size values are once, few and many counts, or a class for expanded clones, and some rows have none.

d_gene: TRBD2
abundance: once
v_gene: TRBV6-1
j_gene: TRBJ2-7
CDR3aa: CASSATSGRDTYEQYF
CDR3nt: TGTGCCAGCAGTGCAACTAGCGGGAGGGACACTTACGAGCAGTACTTC

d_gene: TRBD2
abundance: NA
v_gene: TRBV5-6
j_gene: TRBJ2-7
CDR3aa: CASSLPGLAAYEQYF
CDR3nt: TGTGCCAGCAGCCTCCCGGGACTAGCGGCCTACGAGCAGTACTTC

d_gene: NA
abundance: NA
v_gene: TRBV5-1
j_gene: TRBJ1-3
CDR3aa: CASSPPVGTGNTIYF
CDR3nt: TGCGCCAGCAGCCCCCCGGTGGGAACTGGAAACACCATATATTTT

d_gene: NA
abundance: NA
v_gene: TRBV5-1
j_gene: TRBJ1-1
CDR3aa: CASSLVGQEAFF
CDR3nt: TGCGCCAGCAGCTTGGTCGGGCAAGAAGCTTTCTTT

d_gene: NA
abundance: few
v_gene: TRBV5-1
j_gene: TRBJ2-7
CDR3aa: CASSYFVDSSYEQYF
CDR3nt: TGCGCCAGCAGCTATTTTGTGGACAGTTCCTACGAGCAGTACTTC

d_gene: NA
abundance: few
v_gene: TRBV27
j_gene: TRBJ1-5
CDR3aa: CASRVDTYGNQPQHF
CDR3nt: TGTGCCAGCAGAGTCGACACCTATGGGAATCAGCCCCAGCATTTT

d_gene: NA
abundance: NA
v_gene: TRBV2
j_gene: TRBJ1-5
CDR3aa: CASGDLQPQHF
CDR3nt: TGTGCCAGCGGGGATTTACAGCCCCAGCATTTT

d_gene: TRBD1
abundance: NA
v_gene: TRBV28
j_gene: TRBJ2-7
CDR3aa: CASTLGGQGAYEQYF
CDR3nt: TGTGCCAGCACTCTGGGGGGACAGGGGGCATACGAGCAGTACTTC

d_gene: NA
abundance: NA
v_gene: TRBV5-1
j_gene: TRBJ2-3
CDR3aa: CASSPRTASTDTQYF
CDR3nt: TGCGCCAGCAGCCCAAGGACGGCCAGCACAGATACGCAGTATTTT

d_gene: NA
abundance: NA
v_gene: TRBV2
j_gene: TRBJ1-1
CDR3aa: CASGGTPNTEAFF
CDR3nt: TGTGCCAGCGGCGGGACACCGAACACTGAAGCTTTCTTT

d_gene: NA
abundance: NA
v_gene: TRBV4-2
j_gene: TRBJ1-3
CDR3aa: CASSPRAERPVNTIYF
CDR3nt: TGTGCCAGCAGCCCAAGGGCTGAAAGGCCCGTCAACACCATATATTTT

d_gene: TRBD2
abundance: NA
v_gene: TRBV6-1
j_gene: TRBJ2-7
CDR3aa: CASSEYETSINSYEQYF
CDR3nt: TGTGCCAGCAGTGAATATGAGACTAGCATTAACTCCTACGAGCAGTACTTC

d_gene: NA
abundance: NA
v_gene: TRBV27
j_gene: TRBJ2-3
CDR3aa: CASSWRTDTDTQYF
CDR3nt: TGTGCCAGCAGTTGGAGGACAGACACAGATACGCAGTATTTT

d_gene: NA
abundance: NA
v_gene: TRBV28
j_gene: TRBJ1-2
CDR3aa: CASTSQGFYGYTF
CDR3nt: TGTGCCAGCACCTCGCAGGGCTTCTATGGCTACACCTTC

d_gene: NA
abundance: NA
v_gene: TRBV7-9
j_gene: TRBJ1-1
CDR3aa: CASSREIEAFF
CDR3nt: TGTGCCAGCAGCCGAGAAATTGAAGCTTTCTTT

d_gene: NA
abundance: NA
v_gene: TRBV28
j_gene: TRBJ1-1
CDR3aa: CASSLPSKGNTEAFF
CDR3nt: TGTGCCAGCAGTTTGCCCTCCAAGGGCAACACTGAAGCTTTCTTT

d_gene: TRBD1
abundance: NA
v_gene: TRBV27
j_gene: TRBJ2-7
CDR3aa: CASSFRGRDEQYF
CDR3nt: TGTGCCAGCAGCTTCAGGGGGCGCGACGAGCAGTACTTC

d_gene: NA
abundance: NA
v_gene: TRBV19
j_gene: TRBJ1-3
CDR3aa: CASTLGISGNTIYF
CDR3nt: TGTGCCAGTACGCTGGGCATCTCTGGAAACACCATATATTTT

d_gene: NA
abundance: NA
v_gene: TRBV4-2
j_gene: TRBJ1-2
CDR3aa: CASSLAGNGLQSYGYTF
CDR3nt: TGTGCCAGCAGCTTGGCCGGTAACGGCTTGCAAAGCTATGGCTACACCTTC

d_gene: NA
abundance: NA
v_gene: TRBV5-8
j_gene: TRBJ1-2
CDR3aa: CASSKDRVGGYTF
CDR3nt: TGTGCCAGCAGCAAGGACAGAGTTGGCGGCTACACCTTC

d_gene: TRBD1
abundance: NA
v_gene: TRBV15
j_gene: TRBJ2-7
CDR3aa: CATSRSGTGAYEQYF
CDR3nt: TGTGCCACCAGCAGATCCGGGACAGGGGCCTACGAGCAGTACTTC

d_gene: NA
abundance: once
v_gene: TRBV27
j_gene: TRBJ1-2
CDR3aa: CASSSQGGRYYGYTF
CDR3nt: TGTGCCAGCAGTTCCCAAGGAGGGCGCTACTATGGCTACACCTTC

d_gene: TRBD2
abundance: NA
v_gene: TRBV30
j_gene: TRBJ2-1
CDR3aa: CAWSVPSKGLAAYNEQFF
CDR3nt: TGTGCCTGGAGCGTGCCTTCTAAGGGACTAGCAGCCTACAATGAGCAGTTCTTC

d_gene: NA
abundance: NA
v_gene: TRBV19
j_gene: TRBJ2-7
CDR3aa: CASSRNRESYEQYF
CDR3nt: TGTGCCAGTAGTAGAAACAGGGAAAGCTACGAGCAGTACTTC

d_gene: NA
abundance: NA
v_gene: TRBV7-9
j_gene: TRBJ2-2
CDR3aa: CAGLLTGELFF
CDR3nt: TGTGCCGGATTATTAACCGGGGAGCTGTTTTTT

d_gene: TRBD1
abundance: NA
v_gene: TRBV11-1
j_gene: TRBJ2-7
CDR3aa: CASSPTGMRGHEQYF
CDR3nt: TGTGCCAGCAGCCCGACAGGGATGCGTGGCCACGAGCAGTACTTC

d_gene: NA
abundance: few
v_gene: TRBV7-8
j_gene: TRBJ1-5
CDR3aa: CASSYMGGSNQPQHF
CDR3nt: TGTGCCAGCAGCTACATGGGTGGATCAAATCAGCCCCAGCATTTT

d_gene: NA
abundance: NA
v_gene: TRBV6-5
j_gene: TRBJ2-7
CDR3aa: CASKGTSPPTGEQYF
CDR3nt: TGTGCCAGCAAAGGGACTTCCCCCCCTACGGGCGAGCAGTACTTC

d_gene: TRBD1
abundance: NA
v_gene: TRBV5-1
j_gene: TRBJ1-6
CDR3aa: CASSLTGVNSPLHF
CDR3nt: TGCGCCAGCAGCTTGACAGGGGTTAATTCACCCCTCCACTTT

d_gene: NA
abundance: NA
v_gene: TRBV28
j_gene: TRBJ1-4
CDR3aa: CASRQGGLEKLFF
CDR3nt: TGTGCCAGCAGACAGGGAGGGCTTGAAAAACTGTTTTTT

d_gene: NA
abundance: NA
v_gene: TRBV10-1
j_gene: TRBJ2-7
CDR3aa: CASSDRLDAYEQYF
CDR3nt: TGCGCCAGCAGTGATAGACTAGATGCCTACGAGCAGTACTTC

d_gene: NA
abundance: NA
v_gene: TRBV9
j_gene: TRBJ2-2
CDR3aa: CASSSFSGNTGELFF
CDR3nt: TGTGCCAGCAGCTCCTTTAGTGGGAACACCGGGGAGCTGTTTTTT

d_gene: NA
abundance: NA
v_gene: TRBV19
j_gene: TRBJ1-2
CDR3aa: CASSIVREMGYTF
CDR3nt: TGTGCCAGTAGTATAGTGAGGGAGATGGGCTACACCTTC

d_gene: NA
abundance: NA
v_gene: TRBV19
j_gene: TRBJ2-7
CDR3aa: CASSGDRVPYEQYF
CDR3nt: TGTGCCAGTTCCGGGGACCGAGTCCCCTACGAGCAGTACTTC

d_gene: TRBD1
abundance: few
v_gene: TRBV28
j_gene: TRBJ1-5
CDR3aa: CASSLQTGGGQPQHF
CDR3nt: TGTGCCAGCAGTTTACAGACAGGGGGCGGTCAGCCCCAGCATTTT

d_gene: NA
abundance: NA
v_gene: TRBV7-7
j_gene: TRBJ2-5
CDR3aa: CASSPRTEYQETQYF
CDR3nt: TGTGCCAGCAGCCCCAGGACTGAGTACCAAGAGACCCAGTACTTC

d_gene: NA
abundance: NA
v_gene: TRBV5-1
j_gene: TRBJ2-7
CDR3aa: CASSPSDAGYEQYF
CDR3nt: TGCGCCAGCAGCCCTTCGGATGCAGGCTACGAGCAGTACTTC

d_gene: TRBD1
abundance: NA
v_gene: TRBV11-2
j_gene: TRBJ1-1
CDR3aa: CASSFPLPGQDNTEAFF
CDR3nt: TGTGCCAGCAGCTTTCCGCTACCGGGACAGGATAACACTGAAGCTTTCTTT

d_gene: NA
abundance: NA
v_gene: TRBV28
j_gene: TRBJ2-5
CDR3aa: CASSLIGHKQETQYF
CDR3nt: TGTGCCAGCAGTTTAATCGGACATAAGCAAGAGACCCAGTACTTC

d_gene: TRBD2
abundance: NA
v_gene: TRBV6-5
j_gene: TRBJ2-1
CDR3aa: CASIGAAGVPFF
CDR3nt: TGTGCCAGCATTGGGGCAGCGGGAGTTCCGTTCTTC

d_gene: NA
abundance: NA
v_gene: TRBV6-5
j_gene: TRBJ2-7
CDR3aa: CASSRPGYEQYF
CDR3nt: TGTGCCAGCAGTCGACCTGGGTACGAGCAGTACTTC

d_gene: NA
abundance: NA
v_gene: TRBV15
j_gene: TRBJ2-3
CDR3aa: CATSRVTDTQYF
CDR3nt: TGTGCCACCAGCAGGGTTACAGATACGCAGTATTTT

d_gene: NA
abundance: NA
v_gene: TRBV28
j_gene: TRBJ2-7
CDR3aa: CASRVGRGYEQYF
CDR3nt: TGTGCCAGCCGGGTTGGCAGGGGTTACGAGCAGTACTTC

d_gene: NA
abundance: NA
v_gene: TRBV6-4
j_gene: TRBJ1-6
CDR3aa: CASSRTGGWNSPLHF
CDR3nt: TGTGCCAGCAGCCGAACGGGGGGCTGGAATTCACCCCTCCACTTT

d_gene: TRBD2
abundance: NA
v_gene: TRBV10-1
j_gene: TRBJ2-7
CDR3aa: CASSSGLAGLYEQYF
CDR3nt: TGCGCCAGCAGTTCGGGACTAGCGGGATTGTACGAGCAGTACTTC

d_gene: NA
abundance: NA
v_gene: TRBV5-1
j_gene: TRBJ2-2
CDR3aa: CASSWRLVSTGELFF
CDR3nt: TGCGCCAGCAGCTGGCGACTAGTCAGCACCGGGGAGCTGTTTTTT

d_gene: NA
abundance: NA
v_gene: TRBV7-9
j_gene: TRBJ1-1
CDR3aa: CASSLAGRTMNTEAFF
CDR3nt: TGTGCCAGCAGCTTAGCAGGACGGACCATGAACACTGAAGCTTTCTTT

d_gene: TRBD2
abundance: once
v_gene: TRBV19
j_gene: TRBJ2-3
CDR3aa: CATMTSGSTDTQYF
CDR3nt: TGTGCCACCATGACTAGCGGCAGCACAGATACGCAGTATTTT

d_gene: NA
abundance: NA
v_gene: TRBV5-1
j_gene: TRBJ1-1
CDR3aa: CASSQGQLATEAFF
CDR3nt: TGCGCCAGCAGCCAAGGACAGCTGGCCACTGAAGCTTTCTTT

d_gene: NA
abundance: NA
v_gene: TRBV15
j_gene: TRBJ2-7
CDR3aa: CATSRRARGTNYEQYF
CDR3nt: TGTGCCACCAGCCGGAGGGCGCGGGGAACGAACTACGAGCAGTACTTC

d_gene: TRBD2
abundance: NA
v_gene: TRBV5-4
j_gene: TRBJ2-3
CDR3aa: CASSPTSATSTDTQYF
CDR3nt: TGTGCCAGCAGCCCTACTAGCGCAACTAGCACAGATACGCAGTATTTT

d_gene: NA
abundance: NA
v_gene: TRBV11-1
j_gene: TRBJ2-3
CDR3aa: CASSLALASRDTQYF
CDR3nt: TGTGCCAGCAGCTTAGCGCTGGCCTCTAGGGATACGCAGTATTTT

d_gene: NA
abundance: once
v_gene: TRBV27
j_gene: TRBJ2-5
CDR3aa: CASSPWIEETQYF
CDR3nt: TGTGCCAGCAGCCCTTGGATAGAAGAGACCCAGTACTTC